The clone carrying this TCR beta chain was picked up many times. The ends were cut back, 3 bases at V and 5 bases at J, with 14 bases in the middle. This CDR3 has 14 amino acids. Germline CDR1 MNHEY, CDR2 SMNVEV (reference sequence). This specimen comes from a study of shared clonotypes between healthy human individuals. Data came from immunoSEQ multiplex PCR; TCRdb stores just in-frame clones and leaves some out. The table shows 330,000 or so clones, with roughly 70% occurring only once. The sequence was collected from a man younger than 45 in good health. Sequenced sample: memory CD4+ T cells sorted from blood. As to subset: CD45RA-negative fraction. The chain joins TRBV27 to TRBJ2-7, with D tentatively TRBD1 or TRBD2 (6 bases each). CDR3 bases: TGTGCCAGCAGTTTTAGGGGGAGGAGCGACGAGCAGTACTTC. Amino acids: CASSFRGRSDEQYF.